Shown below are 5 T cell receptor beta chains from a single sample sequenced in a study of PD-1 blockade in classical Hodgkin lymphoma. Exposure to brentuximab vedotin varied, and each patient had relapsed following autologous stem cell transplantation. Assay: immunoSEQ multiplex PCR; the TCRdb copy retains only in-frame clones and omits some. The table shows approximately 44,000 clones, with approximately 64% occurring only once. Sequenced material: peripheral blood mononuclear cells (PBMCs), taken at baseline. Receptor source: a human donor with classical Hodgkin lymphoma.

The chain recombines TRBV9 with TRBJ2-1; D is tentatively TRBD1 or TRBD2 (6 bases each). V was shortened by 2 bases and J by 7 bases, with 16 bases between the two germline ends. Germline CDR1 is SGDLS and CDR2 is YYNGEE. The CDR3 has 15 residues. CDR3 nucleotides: TGTGCCAGCAGCGTTTCGGGGGCCGGACCGAATGAGCAGTTCTTC. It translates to CASSVSGAGPNEQFF.

Written as DNA, the CDR3 is TGTGCCAGCAGTCACACACTAGCGGCGCAAGAGACCCAGTACTTC. Residues: CASSHTLAAQETQYF. The chain links TRBV27 to TRBJ2-5, with 8 nucleotides matching TRBD2. CDR1 is MNHEY and CDR2 is SMNVEV in the germline V gene (reference sequence). The CDR3 length is 15 residues. With V trimmed by 5 bases and J by 2 bases, 7 bases remained unmatched.

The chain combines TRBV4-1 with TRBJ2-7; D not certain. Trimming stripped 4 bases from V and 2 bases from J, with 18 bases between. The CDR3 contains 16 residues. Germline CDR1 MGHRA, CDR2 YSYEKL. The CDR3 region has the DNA TGCGCCAGCAGCCTCAGAGTCGCCGCTCTTCCCTACGAGCAGTACTTC. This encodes CASSLRVAALPYEQYF.

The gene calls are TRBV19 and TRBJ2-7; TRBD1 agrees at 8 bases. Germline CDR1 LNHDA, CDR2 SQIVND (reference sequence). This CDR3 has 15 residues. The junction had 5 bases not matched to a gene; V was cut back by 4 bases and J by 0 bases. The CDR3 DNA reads TGTGCCAGTAGTACCGAGACAGGGGACTCCTACGAGCAGTACTTC. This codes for CASSTETGDSYEQYF.

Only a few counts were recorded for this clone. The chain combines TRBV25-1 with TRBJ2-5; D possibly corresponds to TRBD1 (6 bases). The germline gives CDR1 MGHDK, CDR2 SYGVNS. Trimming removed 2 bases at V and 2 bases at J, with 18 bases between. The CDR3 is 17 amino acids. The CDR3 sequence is CASSENPGQGSQETQYF. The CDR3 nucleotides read TGTGCCAGCAGTGAAAACCCTGGGCAGGGGTCTCAAGAGACCCAGTACTTC.